Listed below are T cell receptor beta chains from one sample, sequenced in a study of CD8 T cells in ankylosing spondylitis. In TCRdb, the 5' RACE reads were re-called with MiXCR into one record per CDR3 protein. The sample includes about 300,000 distinct CDR3 sequences, less than 25% of them seen just once. Sequencing input: blood, either unsorted or a sorted T cell fraction (not recorded which). All receptors derive from a female donor with ankylosing spondylitis or in good health (not recorded which). CDR3s include the opening cysteine and the closing phenylalanine or tryptophan.

CDR3 protein,CDR3 length,V gene
CASSKDRTGELFF,13,TRBV11-2
CASSQELGLSTGELFF,16,TRBV4-3
CSARLAGANTGELFF,15,TRBV20-1
CSVATSGSPYEQYF,14,TRBV29-1
CASSPVQIYGYTF,13,TRBV18
CASSRPRAGNSGNTIYF,17,TRBV23-1
CSVARQGFGSGANVLTF,17,TRBV29-1
CSASGQWNYGYTF,13,TRBV20-1
CASSPLQGMLYGYTF,15,TRBV7-9
CASSLNSGAGDTQYF,15,TRBV5-6
CASSSRVAGAGEQFF,15,TRBV19
CASSSRGKIAEAFF,14,TRBV6-2/TRBV6-3
CASRRQGEDYGYTF,14,TRBV12-3/TRBV12-4
CASSRRLCRQYF,12,TRBV11-3
CASSALRADTQYF,13,TRBV11-2
CASTRESNQPQHF,13,TRBV7-2
CAIMGEQETQYF,12,TRBV10-3
CASSMGQGATGELFF,15,TRBV10-1
CASSSKYGTSGHRTQYF,17,TRBV6-5
CASSYGSANEQFF,13,TRBV5-6
CSVVGRGNTIYF,12,TRBV29-1
CASGQYQETQYF,12,TRBV6-1
CSAFEGDLQPQHF,13,TRBV20-1
CASSLGSSGGPHETQYF,17,TRBV5-1
CSARDWPGRQETQYF,15,TRBV20-1
CASSYSDRGRSPLHF,15,TRBV6-5
CANLKPDRWNEKLFF,15,TRBV21-1
CASSQVGRDYEQYF,14,TRBV4-2
CASSFNGRVRNEQFF,15,TRBV12-3/TRBV12-4
CASSFGLANYEQYF,14,TRBV5-1
CASSPTARSVTEAFF,15,TRBV7-9
CASSLGLLYEQYF,13,TRBV5-6
CASSLFGRENTEAFF,15,TRBV27
CATSRANMGLSGSPLHF,17,TRBV15
CASSGPPSGRRGSTDTQYF,19,TRBV19
CASSPGTLALYEQYF,15,TRBV7-9
CASSFGSLYEQYF,13,TRBV5-1
CATSVVKTQAYEQYF,15,TRBV15
CASSSGLDLNEQFF,14,TRBV6-5
CASSLSGTENIQYF,14,TRBV28
CASSSGGTKNIQYF,14,TRBV12-3/TRBV12-4
CASSQGQVTYEQYF,14,TRBV4-2
CASSQDRGGETQYF,14,TRBV4-1
CASSPTGTGYEQYF,14,TRBV7-2
CASSLTSGSHTGELFF,16,TRBV12-3/TRBV12-4
CASSPYSGTDTQYF,14,TRBV14
CSATGGLTDQPQHF,14,TRBV20-1
CSASGGGQAINQPQHF,16,TRBV20-1
CASSESVGSSGGEQYF,16,TRBV10-2
CSVEGQGYEQYF,12,TRBV29-1
CASSGGTSIGGYEQYF,16,TRBV25-1
CSAGTSFTIQYF,12,TRBV20-1